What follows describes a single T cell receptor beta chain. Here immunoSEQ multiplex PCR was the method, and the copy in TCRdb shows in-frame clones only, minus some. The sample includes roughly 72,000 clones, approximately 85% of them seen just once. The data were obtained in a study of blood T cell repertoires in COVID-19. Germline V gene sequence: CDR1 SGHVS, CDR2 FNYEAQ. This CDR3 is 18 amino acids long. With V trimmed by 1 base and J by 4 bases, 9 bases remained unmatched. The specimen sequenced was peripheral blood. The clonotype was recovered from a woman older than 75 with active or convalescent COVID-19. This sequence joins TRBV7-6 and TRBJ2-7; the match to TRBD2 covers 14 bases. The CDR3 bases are TGTGCCAGCAGCTTAGTCTCCGGGACTAGCGGGAGCGTTTACGAGCAGTACTTC. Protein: CASSLVSGTSGSVYEQYF.